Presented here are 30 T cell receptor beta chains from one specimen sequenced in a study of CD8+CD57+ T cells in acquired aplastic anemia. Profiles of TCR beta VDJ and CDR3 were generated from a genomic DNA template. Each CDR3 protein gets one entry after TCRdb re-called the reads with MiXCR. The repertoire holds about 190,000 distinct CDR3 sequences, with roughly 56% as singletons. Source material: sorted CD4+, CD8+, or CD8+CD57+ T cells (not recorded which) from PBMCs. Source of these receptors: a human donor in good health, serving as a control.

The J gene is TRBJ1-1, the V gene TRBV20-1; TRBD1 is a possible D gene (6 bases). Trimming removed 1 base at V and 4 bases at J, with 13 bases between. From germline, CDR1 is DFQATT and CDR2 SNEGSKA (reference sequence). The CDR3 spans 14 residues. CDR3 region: CSARVGGLGTEAFF. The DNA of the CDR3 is TGCAGTGCTAGAGTGGGGGGGCTTGGCACTGAAGCTTTCTTT.

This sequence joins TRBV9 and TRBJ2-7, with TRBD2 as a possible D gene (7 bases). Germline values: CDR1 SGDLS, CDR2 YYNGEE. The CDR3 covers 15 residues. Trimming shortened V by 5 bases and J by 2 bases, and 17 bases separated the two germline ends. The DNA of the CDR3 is TGTGCCAGCAGTGAAGCAGGGGCGGGGGCCTACGAGCAGTACTTC. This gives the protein CASSEAGAGAYEQYF.

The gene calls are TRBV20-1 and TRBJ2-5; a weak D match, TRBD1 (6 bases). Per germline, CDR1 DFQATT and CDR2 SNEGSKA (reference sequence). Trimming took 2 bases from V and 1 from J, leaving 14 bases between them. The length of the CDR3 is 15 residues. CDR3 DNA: TGCAGTGCTAGATGGCCGGACAGCAGCCAAGAGACCCAGTACTTC. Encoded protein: CSARWPDSSQETQYF.

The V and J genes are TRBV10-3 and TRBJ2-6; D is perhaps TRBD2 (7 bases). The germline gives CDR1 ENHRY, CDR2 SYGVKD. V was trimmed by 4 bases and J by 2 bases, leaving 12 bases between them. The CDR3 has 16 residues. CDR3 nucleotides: TGTGCCATCAGTGGGGGGGGGCTCGCTGGGGCCAACGTCCTGACTTTC. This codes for CAISGGGLAGANVLTF.

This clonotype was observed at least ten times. The CDR3 DNA is TGTGCCTGGAGTACCCGGACAGGGCAGCAGCCCCAGCATTTT. Its translation is CAWSTRTGQQPQHF. The chain carries TRBV30 and TRBJ1-5; 8 bases are shared with TRBD1. The germline CDR1 and CDR2 sequences are GTSNPN and SVGIG (reference sequence). There are 14 residues in the CDR3. J was trimmed by 7 bases and V by 2 bases; bases with no gene match: 7.

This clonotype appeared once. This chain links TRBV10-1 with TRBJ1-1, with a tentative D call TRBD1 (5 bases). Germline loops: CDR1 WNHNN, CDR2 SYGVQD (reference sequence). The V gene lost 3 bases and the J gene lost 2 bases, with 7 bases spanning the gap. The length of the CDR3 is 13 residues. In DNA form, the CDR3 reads TGCGCCAGCAGTGATGGGGGAAACACTGAAGCTTTCTTT. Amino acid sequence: CASSDGGNTEAFF.

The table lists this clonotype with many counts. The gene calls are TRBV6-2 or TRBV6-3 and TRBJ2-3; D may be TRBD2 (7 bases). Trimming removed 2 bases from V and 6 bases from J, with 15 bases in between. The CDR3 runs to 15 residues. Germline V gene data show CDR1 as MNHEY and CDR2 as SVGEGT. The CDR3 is CASSYGGGPPDTQYF. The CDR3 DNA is TGTGCCAGCAGTTACGGCGGGGGCCCCCCGGATACGCAGTATTTT.

CDR3 amino acids: CASSQGIGGPNSPLHF. The CDR3 nucleotides read TGTGCCAGCAGCCAAGGAATTGGGGGGCCAAATTCACCCCTCCACTTT. V usage is TRBV3-1 and J usage is TRBJ1-6; tentative D call: TRBD1 (6 bases). V lost 1 base, J lost 7 bases, and 14 bases lay in between. The CDR3 contains 16 residues. Germline CDR1 LGHDT, CDR2 YNNKEL (reference sequence).

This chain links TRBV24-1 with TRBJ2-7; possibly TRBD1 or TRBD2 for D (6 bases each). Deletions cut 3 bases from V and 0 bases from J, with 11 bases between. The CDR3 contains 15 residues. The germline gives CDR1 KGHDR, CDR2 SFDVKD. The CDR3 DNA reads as TGTGCCACCAGTGATGTGCGGGACAACTCCTACGAGCAGTACTTC. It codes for CATSDVRDNSYEQYF.

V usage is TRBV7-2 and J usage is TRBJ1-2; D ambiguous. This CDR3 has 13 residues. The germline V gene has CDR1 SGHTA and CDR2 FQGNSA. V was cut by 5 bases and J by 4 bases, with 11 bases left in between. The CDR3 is CASSPSEIYGYTF. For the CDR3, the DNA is TGTGCCAGCAGCCCCAGTGAGATCTATGGCTACACCTTC.

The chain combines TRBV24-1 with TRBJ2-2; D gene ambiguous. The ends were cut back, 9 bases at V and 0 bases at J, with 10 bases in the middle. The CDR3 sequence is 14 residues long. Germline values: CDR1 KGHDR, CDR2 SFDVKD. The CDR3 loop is CATAGPTNTGELFF. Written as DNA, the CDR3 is TGTGCCACCGCTGGACCCACGAACACCGGGGAGCTGTTTTTT.

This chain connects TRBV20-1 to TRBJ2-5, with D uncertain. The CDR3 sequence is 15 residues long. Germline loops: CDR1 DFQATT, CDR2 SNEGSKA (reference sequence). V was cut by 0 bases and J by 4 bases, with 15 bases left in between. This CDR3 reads CSARDPELLGETQYF. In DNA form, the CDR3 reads TGCAGTGCTAGAGACCCGGAATTACTGGGAGAGACCCAGTACTTC.

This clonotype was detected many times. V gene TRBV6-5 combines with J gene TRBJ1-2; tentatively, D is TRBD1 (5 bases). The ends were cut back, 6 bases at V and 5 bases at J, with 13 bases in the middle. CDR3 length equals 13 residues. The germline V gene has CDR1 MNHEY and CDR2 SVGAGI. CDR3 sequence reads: CASSPREGYGYTF. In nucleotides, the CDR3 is TGTGCCAGCAGCCCAAGGGAGGGGTATGGCTACACCTTC.

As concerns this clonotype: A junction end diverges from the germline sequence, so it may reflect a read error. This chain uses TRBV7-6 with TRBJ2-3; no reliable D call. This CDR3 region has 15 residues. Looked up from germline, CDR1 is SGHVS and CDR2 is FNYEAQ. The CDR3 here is CASSLASSPTDTQCF. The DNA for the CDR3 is TGTGCCAGCAGCTTAGCGTCCAGCCCCACAGATACGCAGTGTTTT.

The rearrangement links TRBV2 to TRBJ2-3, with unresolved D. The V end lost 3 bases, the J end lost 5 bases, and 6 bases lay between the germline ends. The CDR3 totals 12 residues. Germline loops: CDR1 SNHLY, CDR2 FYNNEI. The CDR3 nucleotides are TGTGCCAGCAGTGATTTTATAGATACGCAGTATTTT. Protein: CASSDFIDTQYF.

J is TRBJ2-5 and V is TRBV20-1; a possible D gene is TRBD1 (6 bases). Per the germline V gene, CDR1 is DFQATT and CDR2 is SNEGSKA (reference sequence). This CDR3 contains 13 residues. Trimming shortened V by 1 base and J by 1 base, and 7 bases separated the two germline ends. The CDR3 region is CSARGQAQETQYF. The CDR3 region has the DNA TGCAGTGCTAGAGGACAGGCCCAAGAGACCCAGTACTTC.

CDR3 DNA: TGTGCCAGCACCCCCAGGGGGCCTGGGGCCAACGTCCTGACTTTC. Amino acid sequence: CASTPRGPGANVLTF. The chain couples TRBV6-6 to TRBJ2-6; 8 nucleotides agree with TRBD1. Germline CDR1 MNHNY, CDR2 SVGAGI (reference sequence). This CDR3 is 15 amino acids long. V shed 7 bases and J 2 bases; nucleotides not matched to a gene: 4.

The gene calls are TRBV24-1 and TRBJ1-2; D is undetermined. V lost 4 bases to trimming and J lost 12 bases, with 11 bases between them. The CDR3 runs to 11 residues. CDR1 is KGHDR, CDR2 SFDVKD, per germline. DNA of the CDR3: TGTGCCACCAGTGAGGGCCTCGGAAACACCTTC. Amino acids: CATSEGLGNTF.

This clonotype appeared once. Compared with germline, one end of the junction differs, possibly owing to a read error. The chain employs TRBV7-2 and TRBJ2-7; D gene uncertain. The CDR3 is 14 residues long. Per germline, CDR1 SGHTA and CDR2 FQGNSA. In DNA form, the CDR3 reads TGTGCCGGCAGCCCAACCCTGGGCGCTTACGAGCAGTACTTC. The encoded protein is CAGSPTLGAYEQYF.

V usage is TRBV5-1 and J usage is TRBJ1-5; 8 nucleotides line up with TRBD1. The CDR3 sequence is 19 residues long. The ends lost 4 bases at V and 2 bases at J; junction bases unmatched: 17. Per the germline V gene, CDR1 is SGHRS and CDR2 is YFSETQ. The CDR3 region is CASSVQGDKPTGRNQPQHF. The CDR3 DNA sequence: TGCGCCAGCAGCGTACAGGGGGACAAACCGACAGGGCGCAATCAGCCCCAGCATTTT.

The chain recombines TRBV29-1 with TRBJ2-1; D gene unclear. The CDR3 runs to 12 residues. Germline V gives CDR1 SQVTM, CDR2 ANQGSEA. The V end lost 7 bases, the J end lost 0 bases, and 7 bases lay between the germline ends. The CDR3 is CSAPGSYNEQFF. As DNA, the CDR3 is TGCAGCGCCCCAGGCTCCTACAATGAGCAGTTCTTC.

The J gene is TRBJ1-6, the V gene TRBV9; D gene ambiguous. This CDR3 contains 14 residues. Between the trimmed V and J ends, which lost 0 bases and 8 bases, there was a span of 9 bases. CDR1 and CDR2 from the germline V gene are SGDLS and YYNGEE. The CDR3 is CASSVEAVDSPLHF. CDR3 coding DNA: TGTGCCAGCAGCGTAGAGGCAGTCGATTCACCCCTCCACTTT.

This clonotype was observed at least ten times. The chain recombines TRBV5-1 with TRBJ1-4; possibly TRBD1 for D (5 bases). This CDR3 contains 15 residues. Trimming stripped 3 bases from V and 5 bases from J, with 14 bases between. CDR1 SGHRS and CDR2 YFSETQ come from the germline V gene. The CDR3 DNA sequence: TGCGCCAGCAGCTCCGGTTACGGGACGAATGAAAAACTGTTTTTT. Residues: CASSSGYGTNEKLFF.

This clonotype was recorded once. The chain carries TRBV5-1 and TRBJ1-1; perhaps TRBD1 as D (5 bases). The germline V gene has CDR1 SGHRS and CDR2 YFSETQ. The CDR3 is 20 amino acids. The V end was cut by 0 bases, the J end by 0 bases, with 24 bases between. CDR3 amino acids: CASSLEGLRIFGFVNTEAFF. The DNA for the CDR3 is TGCGCCAGCAGCTTGGAGGGACTGCGTATATTCGGGTTCGTGAACACTGAAGCTTTCTTT.

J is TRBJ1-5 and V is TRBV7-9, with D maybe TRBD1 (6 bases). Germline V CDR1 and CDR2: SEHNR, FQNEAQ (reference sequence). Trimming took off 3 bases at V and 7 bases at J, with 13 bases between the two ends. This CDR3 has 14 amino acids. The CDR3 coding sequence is TGTGCCAGCAGCTTGACAGGAGATGGGCAGCCCCAGCATTTT. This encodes CASSLTGDGQPQHF.

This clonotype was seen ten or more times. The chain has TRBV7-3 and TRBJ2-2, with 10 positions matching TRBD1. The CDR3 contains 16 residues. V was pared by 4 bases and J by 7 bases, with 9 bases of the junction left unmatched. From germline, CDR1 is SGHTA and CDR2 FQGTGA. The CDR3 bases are TGTGCCAGCAGCTGGGGGGGACAGGGGATCGGCGGGGAGCTGTTTTTT. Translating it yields CASSWGGQGIGGELFF.

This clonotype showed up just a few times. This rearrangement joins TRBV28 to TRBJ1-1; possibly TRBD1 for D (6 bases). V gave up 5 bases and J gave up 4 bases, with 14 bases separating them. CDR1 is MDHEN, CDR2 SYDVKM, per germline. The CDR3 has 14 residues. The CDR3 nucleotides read TGTGCCAGCAGTGAGGGGGGAAGGGGCACTGAAGCTTTCTTT. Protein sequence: CASSEGGRGTEAFF.

The CDR3 DNA reads TGCAGCGTACCGGGGCAGACGAACACTGAAGCTTTCTTT. Encoded protein: CSVPGQTNTEAFF. The chain joins TRBV29-1 to TRBJ1-1; D possibly corresponds to TRBD1 (5 bases). CDR1 and CDR2 from the germline V gene are SQVTM and ANQGSEA. The CDR3 has 13 amino acids. Deletions cut 6 bases from V and 1 base from J, with 12 bases between.

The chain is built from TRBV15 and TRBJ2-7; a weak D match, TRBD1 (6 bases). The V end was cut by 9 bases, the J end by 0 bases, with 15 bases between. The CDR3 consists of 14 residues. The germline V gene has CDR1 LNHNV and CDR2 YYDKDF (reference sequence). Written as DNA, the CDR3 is TGTGCCACGGCACGGGACATGCGCTCCTACGAGCAGTACTTC. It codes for CATARDMRSYEQYF.

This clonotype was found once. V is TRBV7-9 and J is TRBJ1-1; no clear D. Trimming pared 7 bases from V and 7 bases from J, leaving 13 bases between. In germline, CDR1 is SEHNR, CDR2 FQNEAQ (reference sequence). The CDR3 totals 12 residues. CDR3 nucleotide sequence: TGTGCCAGCAACGTGAGGGTTGGTGAAGCTTTCTTT. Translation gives CASNVRVGEAFF.